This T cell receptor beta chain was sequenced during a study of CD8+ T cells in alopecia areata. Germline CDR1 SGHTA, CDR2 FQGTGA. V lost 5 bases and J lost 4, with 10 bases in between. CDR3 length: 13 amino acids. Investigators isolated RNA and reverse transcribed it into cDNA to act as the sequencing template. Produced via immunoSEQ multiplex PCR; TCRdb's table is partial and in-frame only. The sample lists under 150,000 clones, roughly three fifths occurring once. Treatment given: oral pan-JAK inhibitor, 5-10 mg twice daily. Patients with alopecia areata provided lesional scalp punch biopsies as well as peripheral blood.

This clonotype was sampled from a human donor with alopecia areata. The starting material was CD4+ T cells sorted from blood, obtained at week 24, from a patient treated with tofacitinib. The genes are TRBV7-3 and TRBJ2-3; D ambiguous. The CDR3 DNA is TGTGCCAGCAGCCCGAGTAGGGCAGATACGCAGTATTTT. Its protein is CASSPSRADTQYF.